These 13 T cell receptor beta chains were all obtained from the same sample, sequenced in a study of spatial heterogeneity in lung cancer. Sample time point: sample taken at primary tumor resection. TCRdb redid the calling of the 5' RACE reads with MiXCR, one entry per CDR3 protein. The sample yields approximately 11,000 distinct CDR3 sequences, about 5.7% seen once. This specimen consisted of PBMCs, obtained at surgery. These receptors originate from a male donor with early-stage non-small cell lung cancer.

The chain carries TRBV6-6 and TRBJ2-7, with TRBD2 identical over 8 bases. Germline CDR1 is MNHNY and CDR2 is SVGAGI (reference sequence). This CDR3 comprises 16 residues. V lost 6 bases to trimming and J lost 4 bases; unmatched junction nucleotides: 14. The CDR3 is CASSHESGSLRYEQYF. The CDR3 DNA is TGTGCCAGCAGCCACGAAAGCGGGAGCCTTCGGTACGAGCAGTACTTC.

The genes are TRBV29-1 and TRBJ2-2; the D is unclear. Germline loops: CDR1 SQVTM, CDR2 ANQGSEA. CDR3 length: 13 amino acids. V was clipped by 7 bases and J by 2 bases, with 11 bases between them. DNA of the CDR3: TGCAGCGGCACGGCGGACAACACCGGGGAGCTGTTTTTT. This encodes CSGTADNTGELFF.

The chain carries TRBV24-1 and TRBJ2-2, with D tentatively TRBD2 (6 bases). Trimming took 2 bases from V and 6 from J, leaving 12 bases between them. From germline, CDR1 is KGHDR and CDR2 SFDVKD. The CDR3 extends over 15 amino acids. The CDR3 nucleotides are TGTGCCACCAGTGATTCGGAGGGTCGGTCCGGGGAGCTGTTTTTT. It encodes CATSDSEGRSGELFF.

This clonotype was detected only once. This chain links TRBV7-9 with TRBJ1-3, with 7 bases identical to TRBD1. V was pared by 5 bases and J by 1 base, with 14 bases of the junction left unmatched. CDR3 length equals 18 residues. The germline V gene encodes CDR1 SEHNR and CDR2 FQNEAQ (reference sequence). DNA of the CDR3: TGTGCCAGCAGCCCACCGAGACAGGGAACATGGTCTGGAAACACCATATATTTT. This codes for CASSPPRQGTWSGNTIYF.

This clonotype was seen at least ten times. The V gene is TRBV2, the J gene TRBJ2-3; D gene unclear. CDR1 SNHLY and CDR2 FYNNEI come from the germline V gene. V was shortened by 5 bases and J by 3 bases, with 3 bases between the two germline ends. The CDR3 is made up of 11 amino acids. The CDR3 DNA sequence: TGTGCCAGCAGTATTACAGATACGCAGTATTTT. It encodes CASSITDTQYF.

V is TRBV18 and J is TRBJ2-7, with TRBD1 matching over 11 bases. Germline CDR1 and CDR2: KGHSH and LQKENI. V trimming: 5 bases; J trimming: 3 bases; junction bases outside the gene matches: 3. CDR3 length: 14 residues. CDR3 sequence (DNA): TGTGCCAGCTCATCCGGGACAGGGGGCTACGAGCAGTACTTC. Translating it yields CASSSGTGGYEQYF.

This clonotype was counted a few times. The CDR3 loop is CASSLTDLRAYNEQFF. CDR3 nucleotides: TGTGCCAGCAGTTTAACGGACCTGAGGGCCTACAATGAGCAGTTCTTC. This chain uses TRBV12-3 or TRBV12-4 with TRBJ2-1; D might be TRBD2 (5 bases). Trimming removed 2 bases from V and 2 bases from J, with 13 bases in between. This CDR3 spans 16 amino acids.

The chain uses TRBV20-1 and TRBJ1-3, with 9 positions matching TRBD1. The CDR3 consists of 15 residues. Unmatched junction bases numbered 5, after V lost 5 bases and J lost 0 bases. CDR1 and CDR2 (germline): DFQATT, SNEGSKA (reference sequence). This CDR3 reads CSASQGASSGNTIYF. CDR3 bases: TGCAGTGCTTCACAGGGGGCTAGCTCTGGAAACACCATATATTTT.

This clonotype is medium-sized. The chain joins TRBV6-1 to TRBJ2-1; 10 nucleotides line up with TRBD2. Germline lookup yields CDR1 MNHNS and CDR2 SASEGT. CDR3 length equals 15 residues. Trimming took 1 base from V and 7 from J; bases not matched to a gene: 4. Here the CDR3 reads CASSEGTSGLNEQFF. The CDR3 DNA reads TGTGCCAGCAGTGAAGGGACTAGCGGCTTAAATGAGCAGTTCTTC.

There are a few counts of this clonotype. The CDR3 region has the DNA TGTGCCAGCAGCTCGAGACAGTCAACTAATGAAAAACTGTTTTTT. Its protein is CASSSRQSTNEKLFF. V is TRBV7-9 and J is TRBJ1-4; a weak D match, TRBD1 (5 bases). The germline V gene has CDR1 SEHNR and CDR2 FQNEAQ (reference sequence). V lost 4 bases and J 0 bases, leaving 9 bases between the germline ends. The CDR3 loop spans 15 amino acids.

The sample holds many counts of this clonotype. V usage is TRBV18 and J usage is TRBJ1-5, with D hard to call. V shed 6 bases and J shed 6 bases, with 9 bases lying between them. The CDR3 extends over 12 amino acids. The germline V gene has CDR1 KGHSH and CDR2 LQKENI. The CDR3 protein is CASSRRGQPQHF. In nucleotides, the CDR3 is TGTGCCAGCTCCCGTCGGGGTCAGCCCCAGCATTTT.

This clonotype was observed many times. J is TRBJ1-6 and V is TRBV21-1. TRBV21-1 is a pseudogene segment. This CDR3 is 16 amino acids long. The CDR3 nucleotides read TGTGCCAGCAGCAAAGGCCTTCCCTCCTATAATTCACCCCTCCACTTT. Translation: CASSKGLPSYNSPLHF.

By proportion, this clonotype is medium-sized. The CDR3 loop reads CASSTFYRGTYEQYF. CDR3 coding DNA: TGTGCCAGCAGTACCTTCTACAGGGGAACCTACGAGCAGTACTTC. This rearrangement joins TRBV28 to TRBJ2-7; 7 nucleotides match TRBD1. CDR1 and CDR2 from the germline V gene are MDHEN and SYDVKM. Trimming cost V 5 bases and J 2 bases; bases outside gene matches: 9. The CDR3 runs to 15 residues. The full variable domain, in which reference TRBV28 and TRBJ2-7 provide the parts outside the CDR3, is DVKVTQSSRYLVKRTGEKVFLECVQDMDHENMFWYRQDPGLGLRLIYFSYDVKMKEKGDIPEGYSVSREKKERFSLILESASTNQTSMYLCASSTFYRGTYEQYFGPGTRLTVT.